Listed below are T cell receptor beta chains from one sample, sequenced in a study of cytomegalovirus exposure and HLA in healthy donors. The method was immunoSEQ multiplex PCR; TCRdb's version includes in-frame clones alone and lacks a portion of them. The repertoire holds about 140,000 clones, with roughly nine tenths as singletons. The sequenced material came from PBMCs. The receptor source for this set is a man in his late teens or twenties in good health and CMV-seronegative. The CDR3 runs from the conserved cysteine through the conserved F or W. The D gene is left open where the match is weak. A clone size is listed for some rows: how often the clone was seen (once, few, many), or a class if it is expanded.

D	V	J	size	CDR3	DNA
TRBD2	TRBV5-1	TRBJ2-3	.	CASSLRLAGTDTQYF	TGCGCCAGCAGCTTACGTCTAGCGGGGACAGATACGCAGTATTTT
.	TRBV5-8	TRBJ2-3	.	CASSPRQAPSTDTQYF	TGTGCCAGCAGCCCCCGGCAGGCCCCAAGCACAGATACGCAGTATTTT
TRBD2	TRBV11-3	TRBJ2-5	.	CASSLTPGLAGGKTQYF	TGTGCCAGCAGCCTAACCCCCGGACTAGCGGGAGGGAAGACCCAGTACTTC
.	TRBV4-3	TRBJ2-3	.	CASSQDSRYSQYF	TGCGCCAGCAGCCAAGACAGCAGGTACTCGCAGTATTTT
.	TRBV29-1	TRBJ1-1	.	CSVWAEGTEAFF	TGCAGCGTTTGGGCCGAGGGCACTGAAGCTTTCTTT
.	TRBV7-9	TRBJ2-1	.	CASSPTGGSVF	TGTGCCAGCAGCCCCACCGGAGGGAGCGTCTTC
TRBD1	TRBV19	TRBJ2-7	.	CASSIGDRVSYEQYF	TGTGCCAGTAGTATAGGGGACAGGGTCTCCTACGAGCAGTACTTC
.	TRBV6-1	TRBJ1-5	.	CASSERGNQPQHF	TGTGCCAGCAGTGAAAGGGGGAATCAGCCCCAGCATTTT
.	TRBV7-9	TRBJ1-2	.	CASSLGATGYGYTF	TGTGCCAGCAGCTTAGGGGCGACAGGCTATGGCTACACCTTC
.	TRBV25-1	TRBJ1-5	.	CASSDPGSNQPQHF	TGTGCCAGCAGTGATCCGGGATCTAATCAGCCCCAGCATTTT
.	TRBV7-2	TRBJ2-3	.	CASSSRRGDTQYF	TGTGCCAGCAGCTCCAGAAGGGGGGATACGCAGTATTTT
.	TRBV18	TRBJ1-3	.	CASSPALLSSGNTIYF	TGTGCCAGCTCACCAGCACTTCTAAGCTCTGGAAACACCATATATTTT
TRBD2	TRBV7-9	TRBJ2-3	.	CASSPGLAGAHSTDTQYF	TGTGCCAGCAGCCCGGGACTAGCGGGGGCCCATAGCACAGATACGCAGTATTTT
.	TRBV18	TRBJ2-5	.	CASSPSLQGPQETQYF	TGTGCCAGCTCACCCTCCCTGCAGGGGCCACAAGAGACCCAGTACTTC
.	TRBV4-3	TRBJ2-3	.	CASSPGGGTDTQYF	TGCGCCAGCAGCCCCGGCGGTGGGACAGATACGCAGTATTTT
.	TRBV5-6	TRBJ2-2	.	CASSLAPVGELFF	TGTGCCAGCAGCTTGGCCCCCGTGGGGGAGCTGTTTTTT
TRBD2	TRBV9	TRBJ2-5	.	CASSGSGTNQETQYF	TGTGCCAGCAGCGGGTCCGGGACTAACCAAGAGACCCAGTACTTC
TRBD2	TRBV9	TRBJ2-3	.	CASSLRTSGSTDTQYF	TGTGCCAGCAGCTTACGGACTAGCGGGAGCACAGATACGCAGTATTTT
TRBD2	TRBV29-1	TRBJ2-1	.	CSVETRETYNEQFF	TGCAGCGTTGAAACGCGGGAGACCTACAATGAGCAGTTCTTC
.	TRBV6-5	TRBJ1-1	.	CASSSTGNTEAFF	TGTGCCAGCAGCTCGACGGGTAACACTGAAGCTTTCTTT
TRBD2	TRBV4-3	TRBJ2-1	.	CASSQDMASGSSYNEQFF	TGCGCCAGCAGCCAAGATATGGCTAGCGGGAGCTCCTACAATGAGCAGTTCTTC
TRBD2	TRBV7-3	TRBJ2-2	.	CASRTLGLAGNTGELFF	TGTGCCAGCAGAACCCTCGGACTAGCGGGGAACACCGGGGAGCTGTTTTTT
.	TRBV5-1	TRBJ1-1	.	CASSLGRPMNTEAFF	TGCGCCAGCAGCTTGGGGAGGCCTATGAACACTGAAGCTTTCTTT
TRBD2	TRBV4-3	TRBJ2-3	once	CASSQERSWRWREGHGTDTQYF	TGCGCCAGCAGCCAAGAGAGATCCTGGCGATGGCGGGAGGGCCATGGGACAGATACGCAGTATTTT
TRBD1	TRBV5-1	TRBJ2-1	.	CASSLGQGFSLDEQFF	TGCGCCAGCAGCCTGGGACAGGGTTTTTCTTTGGATGAGCAGTTCTTC
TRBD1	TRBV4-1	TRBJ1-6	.	CASSQRQGVNSPLHF	TGCGCCAGCAGCCAGAGACAGGGGGTTAATTCACCCCTCCACTTT
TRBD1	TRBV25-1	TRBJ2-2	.	CASSEPDREHTGELFF	TGTGCCAGCAGTGAGCCGGACAGGGAGCACACCGGGGAGCTGTTTTTT
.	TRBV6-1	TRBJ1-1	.	CASCWRGNTEAFF	TGTGCCAGCTGTTGGAGGGGTAACACTGAAGCTTTCTTT
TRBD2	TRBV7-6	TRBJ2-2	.	CASSLTSGNTGELFF	TGTGCCAGCAGCCTAACTAGCGGAAACACCGGGGAGCTGTTTTTT
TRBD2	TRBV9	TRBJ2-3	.	CASSSPGGSTDTQYF	TGTGCCAGCAGCTCCCCGGGGGGTAGCACAGATACGCAGTATTTT
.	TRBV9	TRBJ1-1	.	CASSVVSGNGAEAFF	TGTGCCAGCAGCGTAGTCTCAGGCAACGGGGCTGAAGCTTTCTTT
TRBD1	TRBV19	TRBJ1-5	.	CASRPGQEHQPQHF	TGTGCCAGTAGACCGGGACAGGAACATCAGCCCCAGCATTTT
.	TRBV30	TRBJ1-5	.	CAWSVWGQVPQPQHF	TGTGCCTGGAGTGTATGGGGGCAGGTTCCCCAGCCCCAGCATTTT
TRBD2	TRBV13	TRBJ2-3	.	CASSRGLADTQYF	TGTGCCAGCAGCCGAGGACTAGCGGATACGCAGTATTTT
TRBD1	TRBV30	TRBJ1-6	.	CAWSTRTGVGSPLHF	TGTGCCTGGAGTACACGGACAGGGGTGGGGTCACCCCTCCACTTT
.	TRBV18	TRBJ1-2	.	CASSPPHTRQANYGYTF	TGTGCCAGCTCACCACCCCACACCAGGCAAGCTAACTATGGCTACACCTTC
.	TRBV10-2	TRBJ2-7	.	CASSEARSYEQYF	TGCGCCAGCAGTGAGGCCAGATCCTACGAGCAGTACTTC
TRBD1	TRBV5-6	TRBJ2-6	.	CASSLYRGSGANVLTF	TGTGCCAGCAGCTTGTACAGGGGCTCTGGGGCCAACGTCCTGACTTTC
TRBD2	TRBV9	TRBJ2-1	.	CASSVGTSPVNEQFF	TGTGCCAGCAGCGTCGGGACTAGTCCGGTCAATGAGCAGTTCTTC
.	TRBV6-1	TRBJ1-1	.	CASSPPRKGDTEAFF	TGTGCCAGCAGTCCACCAAGGAAGGGGGACACTGAAGCTTTCTTT
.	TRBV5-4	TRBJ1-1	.	CASSLDGGGNTEAFF	TGTGCCAGCAGCTTGGATGGGGGGGGTAACACTGAAGCTTTCTTT
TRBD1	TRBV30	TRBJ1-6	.	CAWRVIRDRGLKGNSPLHF	TGTGCCTGGAGGGTCATCCGGGACAGGGGCCTCAAAGGTAATTCACCCCTCCACTTT
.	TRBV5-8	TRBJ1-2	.	CASSFSTPAGGYTF	TGTGCCAGCAGTTTCTCCACACCTGCCGGGGGCTACACCTTC
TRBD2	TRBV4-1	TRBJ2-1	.	CASSQEGLAEIQFF	TGCGCCAGCAGCCAAGAGGGACTAGCGGAGATACAGTTCTTC
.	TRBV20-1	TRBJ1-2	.	CSAGDTYGYTF	TGCAGTGCTGGCGACACTTATGGCTACACCTTC
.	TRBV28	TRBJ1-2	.	CASSSGTYGYTF	TGTGCCAGCAGTTCCGGGACATATGGCTACACCTTC
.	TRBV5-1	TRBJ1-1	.	CASSPAQGLNTEAFF	TGCGCCAGCAGCCCAGCACAGGGTTTGAACACTGAAGCTTTCTTT